This is a list of T cell receptor beta chains from one sample in a study of cytomegalovirus exposure and HLA in healthy donors. Produced via immunoSEQ multiplex PCR; TCRdb's table is partial and in-frame only. This sample has about 58,000 clones, with around nine tenths found just once. The sequencing input was PBMCs. These receptors originate from a young man in good health and CMV-seronegative. The CDR3 runs from the conserved cysteine through the conserved F or W. D genes are given only for firm matches. Only some rows state a clone size, as once, few, many or a class for expanded clones.

len | d_gene | j_gene | v_gene | abundance | CDR3nt | CDR3aa
15 | TRBD1 | TRBJ2-1 | TRBV30 | NA | TGTGCCTGGGGTGGGACAGCTATCTCCTACAATGAGCAGTTCTTC | CAWGGTAISYNEQFF
17 | NA | TRBJ2-1 | TRBV4-3 | NA | TGCGCCAGCAGCCAAGGTGTCCGACTCCAACGGGGCAATGAGCAGTTCTTC | CASSQGVRLQRGNEQFF
14 | NA | TRBJ2-7 | TRBV6-6 | NA | TGTGCCAGCAGTCCTATAGCCCCCCTCTACGAGCAGTACTTC | CASSPIAPLYEQYF
16 | TRBD2 | TRBJ2-5 | TRBV5-1 | NA | TGCGCCAGCAGCTCTGGACTAGCCGCGGGGGGGGAGACCCAGTACTTC | CASSSGLAAGGETQYF
16 | TRBD2 | TRBJ2-1 | TRBV9 | NA | TGTGCCAGCAGCACCCCGGGACTAGCGGAGCTCAATGAGCAGTTCTTC | CASSTPGLAELNEQFF
14 | TRBD2 | TRBJ2-7 | TRBV6-1 | NA | TGTGCCAGCCGACTAGCGGGAGGGACCTACGAGCAGTACTTC | CASRLAGGTYEQYF
16 | TRBD2 | TRBJ2-2 | TRBV7-2 | NA | TGTGCCAGCAGCCGACAACTAGCGGGAGCCACCGGGGAGCTGTTTTTT | CASSRQLAGATGELFF
12 | TRBD1 | TRBJ1-1 | TRBV28 | NA | TGTGCCAGCAGTTTTAAGGGACAGAAAGCTTTCTTT | CASSFKGQKAFF
16 | TRBD1 | TRBJ2-7 | TRBV27 | NA | TGTGCCAGCAGTTTAGCCGGAGAGGGGGCCACCTACGAGCAGTACTTC | CASSLAGEGATYEQYF
14 | TRBD1 | TRBJ2-7 | TRBV6-1 | few | TGTGCCAGCAGCGCCGTGGCAGGGGGAGACGAGCAGTACTTC | CASSAVAGGDEQYF
16 | TRBD2 | TRBJ2-3 | TRBV28 | NA | TGTGCCAGCAGTTTGAGGTCTAGCGGGAGTGCAGATACGCAGTATTTT | CASSLRSSGSADTQYF
12 | NA | TRBJ2-1 | TRBV27 | NA | TGTGCCAGCAGTTTACTGGGCGATGAGCAGTTCTTC | CASSLLGDEQFF
13 | TRBD2 | TRBJ2-1 | TRBV7-2 | once | TGTGCCAGCAGCCCCAGGAGCGGGGGTATGCAGTTCTTC | CASSPRSGGMQFF
12 | NA | TRBJ1-2 | TRBV6-6 | NA | TGTGCCAGCGCAAACCAGTATGATGGCTACACCTTC | CASANQYDGYTF
12 | TRBD1 | TRBJ2-7 | TRBV6-1 | NA | TGTGCCAGCAGGCAAACAGGGGTAGAGCAGTACTTC | CASRQTGVEQYF
15 | TRBD2 | TRBJ2-7 | TRBV6-5 | NA | TGTGCCAGCAGTTACGGGCGGGAGGTAACCTACGAGCAGTACTTC | CASSYGREVTYEQYF
15 | TRBD1 | TRBJ2-1 | TRBV6-1 | NA | TGTGCCACCCTTAGGGGGACAGCGTTCGACAATGAGCAGTTCTTC | CATLRGTAFDNEQFF
11 | NA | TRBJ1-1 | TRBV28 | NA | TGTGCTGTTATTAGGGGCACTGAAGCTTTCTTT | CAVIRGTEAFF
14 | NA | TRBJ2-7 | TRBV6-1 | NA | TGTGCCAGCAGTGAGGTACCAGGGTTATACGAGCAGTACTTC | CASSEVPGLYEQYF
18 | TRBD2 | TRBJ2-2 | TRBV7-3 | NA | TGTGCCAGCAGCCAGGTTGGGCTAGCGGAGCATTACACCGGGGAGCTGTTTTTT | CASSQVGLAEHYTGELFF
15 | TRBD2 | TRBJ2-1 | TRBV25-1 | NA | TGTGCCAGCAGTGGCTTAGCGGGAGTGGACAATGAGCAGTTCTTC | CASSGLAGVDNEQFF
14 | NA | TRBJ1-1 | TRBV18 | NA | TGTGCCAGCTCACCGACACAATGGTCCACTGAAGCTTTCTTT | CASSPTQWSTEAFF
15 | NA | TRBJ1-1 | TRBV10-3 | NA | TGTGCCATCAGTGAAGGGTTGGGGGGGTATGGTGAAGCTTTCTTT | CAISEGLGGYGEAFF
16 | NA | TRBJ2-1 | TRBV15 | NA | TGTGCCACCAGCGTGACGTTCGGGAGCTCCTACAATGAGCAGTTCTTC | CATSVTFGSSYNEQFF
14 | TRBD2 | TRBJ2-1 | TRBV28 | NA | TGTGCCAGCAGTCTAGCGGGAGAGAGCAATGAGCAGTTCTTC | CASSLAGESNEQFF
13 | NA | TRBJ1-1 | TRBV4-1 | NA | TGCGCCAGCAGACAAGCAGGGAACACTGAAGCTTTCTTT | CASRQAGNTEAFF
13 | NA | TRBJ2-7 | TRBV27 | NA | TGTGCCAGCAGTTTATCTGCAGGGTCCGAGCAGTACTTC | CASSLSAGSEQYF
13 | NA | TRBJ2-2 | TRBV6-5 | NA | TGTGCCAGCGGAGGTGGATTCGCCGGGGAGCTGTTTTTT | CASGGGFAGELFF
14 | TRBD1 | TRBJ1-5 | TRBV19 | NA | TGTGCCAGTAGGGCGGACAGGGGGGGTCAGCCCCAGCATTTT | CASRADRGGQPQHF
14 | NA | TRBJ2-3 | TRBV18 | few | TGTGCCAGCTCACCGACAGGCGGCGTGGGTACGCAGTATTTT | CASSPTGGVGTQYF
15 | TRBD2 | TRBJ2-7 | TRBV13 | NA | TGTGCCAGCAGCCTTGGACTAGCGGGAACCTACGAGCAGTACTTC | CASSLGLAGTYEQYF
14 | TRBD2 | TRBJ2-5 | TRBV15 | NA | TGTGCCACGCTAGGGGAGGGGTCGGTGGAGACCCAGTACTTC | CATLGEGSVETQYF
18 | NA | TRBJ1-1 | TRBV28 | NA | TGTGCCAGCAGTTTAGTAACAGGGTCTCCTCAGCTGAACACTGAAGCTTTCTTT | CASSLVTGSPQLNTEAFF
12 | NA | TRBJ2-3 | TRBV10-2 | NA | TGCGCCACCCTGGACTTCACGGATACGCAGTATTTT | CATLDFTDTQYF
15 | NA | TRBJ1-1 | TRBV5-1 | NA | TGCGCCAGCAGCTTGAACCCGGGGGGTCAAACTGAAGCTTTCTTT | CASSLNPGGQTEAFF
13 | NA | TRBJ1-2 | TRBV6-6 | NA | TGTGCCAGCAGTTATTCAGGGTACTATGGCTACACCTTC | CASSYSGYYGYTF
14 | TRBD2 | TRBJ2-7 | TRBV7-2 | few | TGTGCCAGCAGCTTCCCCGGGGGGGCGGACGAGCAGTACTTC | CASSFPGGADEQYF
16 | TRBD2 | TRBJ2-1 | TRBV5-1 | NA | TGCGCCAGCAGCAAGGGGACTAGCGGGATTAAGAATGAGCAGTTCTTC | CASSKGTSGIKNEQFF
13 | NA | TRBJ2-7 | TRBV11-3 | NA | TGTGCCAGCAGCTTAGCAGCGGGCTACGAGCAGTACTTC | CASSLAAGYEQYF
13 | NA | TRBJ1-1 | TRBV7-9 | NA | TGTGCCAGCAGGGGGTTGTTGACAGTTGAAGCTTTCTTT | CASRGLLTVEAFF